This T cell receptor (beta chain) was observed in a study of CD8+CD57+ T cells in acquired aplastic anemia. Across the study: Sorted cells (CD4+ and CD8+) yielded DNA amounts that averaged approximately 3.2 ug.

J was trimmed by 5 bases and V by 6 bases; bases with no gene match: 10. The CDR3 is 14 amino acids. In germline, CDR1 is SEHNR, CDR2 FQNEAQ (reference sequence). TCR beta VDJ and CDR3 profiling used genomic DNA as template. Each CDR3 protein gets one entry after TCRdb re-called the reads with MiXCR. The data show approximately 200,000 distinct CDR3 sequences, over 60% seen once. Sequenced: sorted CD4+, CD8+, or CD8+CD57+ T cells (not recorded which) from PBMCs. This rearrangement joins TRBV7-9 to TRBJ2-7, with 7 bases matching TRBD1. The TCR comes from a human donor with severe aplastic anemia or a healthy control (not recorded which). CDR3 DNA sequence: TGTGCCAGCAGTCAACAGACAGGGCGGAACGAGCAGTACTTC. As protein: CASSQQTGRNEQYF. Full variable domain (remainder filled in from reference TRBV7-9 and TRBJ2-7): DTGVSQNPRHKITKRGQNVTFRCDPISEHNRLYWYRQTLGQGPEFLTYFQNEAQLEKSRLLSDRFSAERPKGSFSTLEIQRTEQGDSAMYLCASSQQTGRNEQYFGPGTRLTVT.